The next 26 T cell receptor beta chains were all read from a single sample in a study of MAIT cells during Salmonella Paratyphi A infection. Study-wide results and caveats: MAIT cell TRBV usage was oligoclonal, favouring TRBV20 and TRBV6, and apparently unchanged by infection.

These receptors' antigens are unknown. As to time point: mid-infection, around enteric fever diagnosis. The MAIT cell gate was Valpha7.2+ CD161+ T cells, sorted by flow cytometry. TCRdb re-analysed the 5' RACE reads in MiXCR, keeping a single row per CDR3 protein. Counted here are 800 to 1,000 distinct CDR3 sequences, 20% to 25% occurring once; the ten biggest clones make up less than 55%. Source: MAIT cells from blood, taken at the middle sampling point of the challenge study. These receptors all stem from a person aged 18-69 years who was deliberately infected with Salmonella Paratyphi A in a paratyphoid fever challenge study.

In its sample, this clonotype was seen a few times. In nucleotides, the CDR3 is TGCGCCAGCAGGTCAGGGACCGGGGAGCTGTTTTTT. Translated: CASRSGTGELFF. The chain joins TRBV10-2 to TRBJ2-2; possible D gene TRBD1, 5 bases. This CDR3 contains 12 residues. CDR1 is WSHSY and CDR2 is SAAADI in the germline V gene. V was pared by 6 bases and J by 5 bases, with 7 bases between.

This clonotype has only a few counts. The gene calls are TRBV27 and TRBJ2-1; the D is unclear. CDR3 size: 15 residues. V lost 6 bases and J lost 2, with 14 bases in between. Germline CDR1 reads MNHEY; CDR2 reads SMNVEV (reference sequence). The CDR3 here is CASSNTGEAYNEQFF. The CDR3 DNA reads TGTGCCAGCAGCAACACGGGTGAGGCCTACAATGAGCAGTTCTTC.

This clonotype is medium-sized. This sequence joins TRBV6-2 or TRBV6-3 and TRBJ2-1; a weak D match, TRBD2 (6 bases). Looked up from germline, CDR1 is MNHEY and CDR2 is SVGEGT. The CDR3 runs to 14 residues. With 7 bases removed from V and 1 base from J, the gap between germline ends came to 11 bases. The CDR3 DNA sequence: TGTGCCAGCAACGGCGGGGAGTCCTACAATGAGCAGTTCTTC. Amino acids: CASNGGESYNEQFF.

This clonotype is medium-sized in the sample. This chain links TRBV20-1 with TRBJ2-1; tentatively, D is TRBD2 (6 bases). The CDR3 sequence is 12 residues long. Germline CDR1 reads DFQATT; CDR2 reads SNEGSKA (reference sequence). Trimming pared 8 bases from V and 5 bases from J, leaving 13 bases between. The CDR3 nucleotides are TGCAGTACTCGGCGGGGAGACAATGAGCAGTTCTTC. Translated: CSTRRGDNEQFF.

Concerning this clonotype itself: Compared with germline, one end of the junction differs, possibly owing to a read error. This rearrangement joins TRBV6-4 to TRBJ2-3, with 10 bases matching TRBD2. Germline CDR1 MRHNA, CDR2 SNTAGT. The CDR3 spans 15 residues. The CDR3: CASSDSSGGADTKYW. CDR3 in DNA: TGTGCCAGCAGTGACTCGAGCGGGGGGGCAGATACGAAGTATTGG.

Only a few counts were recorded for this clonotype. The CDR3, as DNA: TGCGCCAGCAGCCAAGATCATGGGGCCGGCGGTTATAATTCACCCCTCCACTTT. It specifies CASSQDHGAGGYNSPLHF. This chain uses TRBV4-1 with TRBJ1-6; maybe TRBD1 (5 bases). V was pared by 0 bases and J by 4 bases, with 16 bases between. The germline CDR1 and CDR2 sequences are MGHRA and YSYEKL. This CDR3 has 18 residues.

Relative to its sample, this clonotype is medium-sized. The chain links TRBV4-2 to TRBJ2-6; 12 bases fit TRBD2. From germline, CDR1 is LGHNA and CDR2 YNFKEQ. The CDR3 has 17 amino acids. V was clipped by 3 bases and J by 0 bases; unmatched bases: 0. In DNA form, the CDR3 reads TGTGCCAGCAGCCAGACTAGCGGGGGCTCTGGGGCCAACGTCCTGACTTTC. It is translated as CASSQTSGGSGANVLTF.

In its sample, this clonotype ranks as medium-sized. Written as DNA, the CDR3 is TGTGCCAGCTCACTTTCCCGGGACAGGGCTAAAAACATTCAGTACTTC. Residues: CASSLSRDRAKNIQYF. The chain couples TRBV18 to TRBJ2-4, with 9 positions matching TRBD1. The CDR3 consists of 16 residues. The V gene end was trimmed by 4 bases and the J gene end by 4 bases; junction bases not matched to a gene: 8. In germline, CDR1 is KGHSH, CDR2 LQKENI.

This clonotype has just a few counts. The genes are TRBV20-1 and TRBJ2-5; possible D gene TRBD2, 5 bases. Germline V gene data show CDR1 as DFQATT and CDR2 as SNEGSKA (reference sequence). The V end lost 6 bases, the J end lost 4 bases, and 24 bases lay between the germline ends. This CDR3 spans 16 amino acids. For the CDR3, the DNA is TGCAGTGCCAAGCGGCCGGAGGAAGGGTTGAGAGAGACCCAGTACTTC. Translation gives CSAKRPEEGLRETQYF.

A few counts support this clonotype. The chain employs TRBV20-1 and TRBJ2-1; TRBD1 matches 10 bases. The ends lost 4 bases at V and 4 bases at J; junction bases unmatched: 10. Germline V CDR1 and CDR2: DFQATT, SNEGSKA (reference sequence). The CDR3 totals 16 residues. The CDR3 spells CSAISTGTGDYNEQFF. CDR3 sequence (DNA): TGCAGTGCTATCAGTACCGGGACAGGGGATTACAATGAGCAGTTCTTC.

V and J are TRBV6-1 and TRBJ2-1; D may be TRBD1 or TRBD2 (6 bases each). V was cut by 9 bases and J by 4 bases, with 16 bases left in between. Germline CDR1 MNHNS, CDR2 SASEGT. The CDR3 runs 14 residues. CDR3 coding DNA: TGTGCCAGGGAAAAGACAGGACTATACAATGAGCAGTTCTTC. This translates into CAREKTGLYNEQFF.

This clonotype appeared a few times. The chain has TRBV15 and TRBJ2-7; TRBD1 or TRBD2 may be the D gene (5 bases each). Germline V gene sequence: CDR1 LNHNV, CDR2 YYDKDF (reference sequence). Trimming pared 5 bases from V and 3 bases from J, leaving 20 bases between. The length of the CDR3 is 16 residues. The DNA of the CDR3 is TGTGCCACCAGCCCGGCCGAGGGGCAGCCCGACTACGAGCAGTACTTC. It codes for CATSPAEGQPDYEQYF.

Judged by abundance, this clonotype is large. V usage is TRBV7-9 and J usage is TRBJ2-7; no clear D. The CDR3 has 13 amino acids. Trimming stripped 5 bases from V and 2 bases from J, with 10 bases between. Per germline, CDR1 SEHNR and CDR2 FQNEAQ (reference sequence). The CDR3 region is CASSPAGTYEQYF. DNA for the CDR3: TGTGCCAGCAGCCCCGCTGGCACCTACGAGCAGTACTTC.

The chain uses TRBV10-3 and TRBJ2-1, with TRBD2 matching 9 bases. The CDR3 is made up of 16 amino acids. J lost 2 bases, V lost 0 bases, and 2 bases had no gene match. Germline V lookup: CDR1 ENHRY, CDR2 SYGVKD. CDR3 bases: TGTGCCATCAGTGAGTCGACTAGCGGAACCTACAATGAGCAGTTCTTC. Translating gives CAISESTSGTYNEQFF.

This chain joins TRBV20-1 and TRBJ2-2, with 7 bases identical to TRBD2. In germline, CDR1 is DFQATT, CDR2 SNEGSKA (reference sequence). V lost 0 bases, J lost 8 bases, and 9 bases stayed unmatched. This CDR3 has 15 residues. This CDR3 reads CSARDGGRDGGELFF. The CDR3 DNA reads as TGCAGTGCTAGAGATGGCGGGAGAGATGGGGGGGAGCTGTTTTTT.

This clonotype qualifies as medium-sized. The chain employs TRBV6-4 and TRBJ2-1; 9 nucleotides line up with TRBD1. Germline-derived CDR1 and CDR2 are MRHNA and SNTAGT. With V trimmed by 4 bases and J by 5 bases, 6 bases remained unmatched. The CDR3 length is 15 residues. For the CDR3, the DNA is TGTGCCAGCAGTGCCACAGGGGGCGCCCACAATGAGCAGTTCTTC. This codes for CASSATGGAHNEQFF.

By share of the sample, this clonotype is medium-sized. The chain has TRBV3-1 and TRBJ1-4; 8 bases fit TRBD1. Trimming removed 1 base from V and 8 bases from J; junction bases left unmatched: 9. Looked up from germline, CDR1 is LGHDT and CDR2 is YNNKEL (reference sequence). The CDR3 loop spans 16 amino acids. The CDR3 sequence is CASSQVTGTGAEKLFF. The CDR3 DNA reads as TGTGCCAGCAGCCAAGTTACCGGGACAGGAGCAGAAAAACTGTTTTTT.

The chain joins TRBV20-1 to TRBJ1-1, with no clear D. This CDR3 spans 13 amino acids. V was trimmed by 6 bases and J by 3 bases, leaving 14 bases between them. Germline values: CDR1 DFQATT, CDR2 SNEGSKA (reference sequence). CDR3 sequence: CSASGGSDTEAFF. The CDR3 region has the DNA TGCAGTGCAAGTGGCGGTTCAGACACTGAAGCTTTCTTT.

By sample fraction, this clonotype is large. The chain has TRBV20-1 and TRBJ2-4, with TRBD2 matching 12 bases. From germline, CDR1 is DFQATT and CDR2 SNEGSKA (reference sequence). Trimming removed 2 bases from V and 7 bases from J; junction bases left unmatched: 6. The CDR3 sequence is 15 residues long. CDR3 bases: TGCAGTGCTAGAAGAGATCTAGCGGGAGGGAACATTCAGTACTTC. Amino acid sequence: CSARRDLAGGNIQYF.

This clonotype rates as hyperexpanded. This chain connects TRBV20-1 to TRBJ1-4, with a possible D match to TRBD1 (5 bases). Germline V gene lookup returns CDR1 DFQATT and CDR2 SNEGSKA (reference sequence). The length of the CDR3 is 13 residues. Trimming left V 1 base short and J 8 bases short, with 11 bases between. Here the CDR3 reads CSARGGSTEKLFF. DNA of the CDR3: TGCAGTGCTAGAGGGGGGAGTACCGAAAAACTGTTTTTT.

By sample share, this clonotype is medium-sized. The genes are TRBV20-1 and TRBJ2-7; D possibly corresponds to TRBD2 (5 bases). This CDR3 spans 14 amino acids. CDR1 is DFQATT, CDR2 SNEGSKA, per germline (reference sequence). The V end was cut by 1 base, the J end by 0 bases, with 10 bases between. The CDR3 loop is CSARGQRSSYEQYF. The CDR3 nucleotides are TGCAGTGCTAGAGGCCAGCGGAGCTCCTACGAGCAGTACTTC.

This clonotype ranks as large. This chain uses TRBV24-1 with TRBJ2-7, with D perhaps TRBD1 (5 bases). Trimming left V 0 bases short and J 6 bases short, with 11 bases between. Germline V gene lookup returns CDR1 KGHDR and CDR2 SFDVKD. The CDR3 length is 14 residues. The CDR3 sequence is CATSDLGDSTEQYF. The CDR3 coding sequence is TGTGCCACCAGTGATTTGGGAGACAGTACCGAGCAGTACTTC.

In this sample, this clonotype is medium-sized. The chain recombines TRBV6-1 with TRBJ1-5; 10 bases line up with TRBD1. The CDR3 spans 15 residues. The V gene's germline CDR1 is MNHNS and CDR2 SASEGT. The V gene end was trimmed by 6 bases and the J gene end by 6 bases; junction bases not matched to a gene: 8. The CDR3 DNA reads as TGTGCCAGCAGCCCCGGGACAGGGGAACCTCAGCCCCAGCATTTT. This sequence encodes CASSPGTGEPQPQHF.

This clonotype has a count of ten or more. V is TRBV6-4 and J is TRBJ2-1, with 11 bases identical to TRBD2. V lost 3 bases, J lost 7 bases, and 5 bases stayed unmatched. The CDR3 is 15 residues long. Per germline, CDR1 MRHNA and CDR2 SNTAGT. CDR3 DNA sequence: TGTGCCAGCAGTGAGACTAGCGGGGAGGGGAATGAGCAGTTCTTC. Protein product: CASSETSGEGNEQFF.

The chain has TRBV10-3 and TRBJ2-1; 7 bases align to TRBD1. This CDR3 has 20 amino acids. The J segment lost 2 bases and the V segment lost 6 bases, leaving 22 bases of the junction unmatched. Germline CDR1 reads ENHRY; CDR2 reads SYGVKD. CDR3 sequence: CAISETGTDLYGYTYNEQFF. The CDR3 DNA sequence: TGTGCCATCAGCGAAACAGGGACAGACCTCTATGGCTACACCTACAATGAGCAGTTCTTC.

The chain employs TRBV10-3 and TRBJ2-1; 7 bases are a match to TRBD2. V shed 0 bases, J shed 2 bases, and the junction held 4 bases outside the gene matches. CDR1 ENHRY and CDR2 SYGVKD come from the germline V gene. The CDR3 contains 16 residues. The CDR3 DNA follows: TGTGCCATCAGTGAGTCGTTGCGGGAGACCTACAATGAGCAGTTCTTC. Amino acids: CAISESLRETYNEQFF.